The 23 T cell receptor beta chains below were found in one sample sequenced in a study of blood T cell repertoires in COVID-19. Clones were sequenced by immunoSEQ multiplex PCR, and TCRdb holds only the in-frame ones, with some missing. The sample holds 200,000 to 250,000 clones, around four fifths seen once. The sequenced material came from peripheral blood. These receptors all come from a woman between 40 and 55 years old with active or convalescent COVID-19.

CDR3 in amino acids: CASSFLTKPYNEQFF. CDR3 nucleotides: TGTGCCAGCAGTTTCTTGACAAAACCCTACAATGAGCAGTTCTTC. The chain carries TRBV28 and TRBJ2-1; D not certain. The CDR3 length is 15 residues. Germline V gene sequence: CDR1 MDHEN, CDR2 SYDVKM. Trimming took off 3 bases at V and 2 bases at J, with 11 bases between the two ends.

This chain uses TRBV2 with TRBJ2-1, with 10 positions matching TRBD2. V lost 8 bases to trimming and J lost 7 bases; unmatched junction nucleotides: 14. Germline V lookup: CDR1 SNHLY, CDR2 FYNNEI. This CDR3 region has 16 residues. Written as DNA, the CDR3 is TGTGCCAGCCAAGAGGAGGCGCGACTAGCGGGTAATGAGCAGTTCTTC. Translating gives CASQEEARLAGNEQFF.

This chain links TRBV4-1 with TRBJ1-5, with 7 nucleotides matching TRBD1. Germline V gene sequence: CDR1 MGHRA, CDR2 YSYEKL. V lost 0 bases, J lost 2 bases, and 4 bases stayed unmatched. This CDR3 spans 16 amino acids. The CDR3 sequence is CASSQDRGGGNQPQHF. The CDR3 coding sequence is TGCGCCAGCAGCCAAGATAGAGGGGGCGGCAATCAGCCCCAGCATTTT.

The J gene is TRBJ2-3, the V gene TRBV4-2; no reliable D call. Between the trimmed V and J ends, which lost 1 base and 3 bases, there was a span of 5 bases. This CDR3 comprises 13 residues. Germline V lookup: CDR1 LGHNA, CDR2 YNFKEQ. This CDR3 is CASSQVSTDTQYF. CDR3 nucleotides: TGTGCCAGCAGCCAAGTTAGTACAGATACGCAGTATTTT.

This sequence joins TRBV6-6 and TRBJ1-1; no reliable D call. With 6 bases removed from V and 3 bases from J, the gap between germline ends came to 8 bases. Germline CDR1 is MNHNY and CDR2 is SVGAGI (reference sequence). This CDR3 region has 12 residues. CDR3 region: CASSLRDTEAFF. The CDR3 region has the DNA TGTGCCAGCAGCCTGAGGGACACTGAAGCTTTCTTT.

This chain links TRBV10-1 with TRBJ2-1, with D possibly being TRBD1 (7 bases). Germline CDR1 and CDR2: WNHNN and SYGVQD (reference sequence). This CDR3 comprises 13 residues. Trimming pared 6 bases from V and 6 bases from J, leaving 12 bases between. The CDR3 region is CASSYRGGNEQFF. In DNA, the CDR3 is TGCGCCAGCAGCTACAGGGGAGGCAATGAGCAGTTCTTC.

This chain's CDR3 is CASRRRDRTLNEAFF. Here the CDR3 DNA reads TGTGCCAGCAGACGCAGGGACAGAACGTTGAATGAAGCTTTCTTT. The chain recombines TRBV2 with TRBJ1-1; 7 nucleotides match TRBD1. CDR3 length: 15 residues. CDR1 and CDR2 from the germline V gene are SNHLY and FYNNEI. V lost 6 bases, J lost 7 bases, and 14 bases stayed unmatched.

This clone has a handful of counts. V gene TRBV5-1 combines with J gene TRBJ1-3; D gene unclear. Trimming took off 0 bases at V and 0 bases at J, with 4 bases between the two ends. Germline CDR1 and CDR2: SGHRS and YFSETQ. This CDR3 is 14 amino acids long. The CDR3 protein is CASSLDLSGNTIYF. In DNA, the CDR3 is TGCGCCAGCAGCTTGGATCTCTCTGGAAACACCATATATTTT.

This rearrangement joins TRBV7-3 to TRBJ1-6; D remains ambiguous. The CDR3 loop spans 14 amino acids. Germline lookup yields CDR1 SGHTA and CDR2 FQGTGA. V lost 1 base to trimming and J lost 8 bases, with 9 bases between them. This CDR3 reads CASSLRAPDSPLHF. Written as DNA, the CDR3 is TGTGCCAGCAGCTTAAGGGCCCCTGATTCACCCCTCCACTTT. Supplemented by reference TRBV7-3 and TRBJ1-6, the full variable domain reads GAGVSQTPSNKVTEKGKYVELRCDPISGHTALYWYRQSLGQGPEFLIYFQGTGAADDSGLPNDRFFAVRPEGSVSTLKIQRTERGDSAVYLCASSLRAPDSPLHFGNGTRLTVT.

The chain combines TRBV2 with TRBJ1-5; weak D call: TRBD1 (6 bases). V dropped 6 bases and J dropped 7 bases, with 13 bases sitting between them. Germline CDR1 is SNHLY and CDR2 is FYNNEI. The CDR3 has 13 residues. The DNA of the CDR3 is TGTGCCAGCAGAGCAGGGGAGGGGCAGCCCCAGCATTTT. Translation gives CASRAGEGQPQHF.

The chain recombines TRBV10-3 with TRBJ1-1; possible D gene TRBD1, 5 bases. Trimming stripped 10 bases from V and 3 bases from J, with 18 bases between. Germline lookup yields CDR1 ENHRY and CDR2 SYGVKD. CDR3 length: 14 residues. This CDR3 reads CATRTRSLDTEAFF. The CDR3 bases are TGTGCCACCAGGACACGGTCTTTGGACACTGAAGCTTTCTTT.

This clone was observed a few times. V usage is TRBV11-2 and J usage is TRBJ1-5; 11 nucleotides match TRBD1. CDR3 length equals 16 residues. Per germline, CDR1 SGHAT and CDR2 FQNNGV. V was pared by 5 bases and J by 4 bases, with 7 bases of the junction left unmatched. This CDR3 reads CASSLSGTGGNQPQHF. DNA for the CDR3: TGTGCCAGCAGCCTATCCGGGACAGGGGGAAATCAGCCCCAGCATTTT.

This sequence joins TRBV6-5 and TRBJ1-4, with 10 bases matching TRBD1. Germline V lookup: CDR1 MNHEY, CDR2 SVGAGI. J lost 8 bases, V lost 6 bases, and 9 bases had no gene match. This CDR3 is 15 amino acids long. DNA for the CDR3: TGTGCCAGCAGCGACCGGACAGGGGGAAAGGAAAAACTGTTTTTT. Amino acids: CASSDRTGGKEKLFF.

V is TRBV5-1 and J is TRBJ2-3; weak D call: TRBD1 (6 bases). Trimming removed 4 bases at V and 6 bases at J, with 18 bases between. CDR3 length: 15 residues. The germline CDR1 and CDR2 sequences are SGHRS and YFSETQ. The CDR3 DNA follows: TGCGCCAGCAGCCTCGTTGGGGGCGTAAGGGATACGCAGTATTTT. Translated: CASSLVGGVRDTQYF.

V is TRBV6-1 and J is TRBJ1-5; weak D call: TRBD1 (6 bases). The ends were cut back, 1 base at V and 9 bases at J, with 13 bases in the middle. CDR1 and CDR2 (germline): MNHNS, SASEGT. This CDR3 has 14 amino acids. CDR3 DNA: TGTGCCAGCAGTGAAGTAGGGGGATCTGGGCCCCAGCATTTT. It translates to CASSEVGGSGPQHF.

V gene TRBV14 combines with J gene TRBJ1-2; TRBD1 agrees at 8 bases. There are 15 residues in the CDR3. Trimming at V came to 2 bases and at J to 7 bases, leaving 9 bases not matched to a gene. The germline V gene has CDR1 SGHDN and CDR2 FVKESK. Written as DNA, the CDR3 is TGTGCCAGCAGCCAATTAACAGGGGGGGCGTTTGGCTACACCTTC. It specifies CASSQLTGGAFGYTF.

The V and J genes are TRBV5-1 and TRBJ1-1; TRBD1 aligns across 9 bases. Germline V gene sequence: CDR1 SGHRS, CDR2 YFSETQ. The CDR3 totals 15 residues. With 0 bases clipped from V and 4 bases from J, the junction kept 4 bases outside the gene matches. The CDR3 loop is CASSLAGQGFTEAFF. The CDR3 DNA sequence: TGCGCCAGCAGCTTGGCGGGACAGGGATTCACTGAAGCTTTCTTT.

This clone was found once. The chain has TRBV15 and TRBJ2-4; no definite D call. With 5 bases removed from V and 1 base from J, the gap between germline ends came to 12 bases. CDR1 is LNHNV, CDR2 YYDKDF, per germline (reference sequence). The CDR3 contains 15 residues. Written as DNA, the CDR3 is TGTGCCACCAGCGACGTTGGCAGGGCCAAAAACATTCAGTACTTC. This encodes CATSDVGRAKNIQYF.

The chain combines TRBV15 with TRBJ1-1, with D possibly being TRBD1 (6 bases). V shed 3 bases and J shed 0 bases, with 11 bases lying between them. The CDR3 runs 15 residues. The germline V gene encodes CDR1 LNHNV and CDR2 YYDKDF (reference sequence). This CDR3 is CATSRQTGVNTEAFF. The CDR3 nucleotides are TGTGCCACCAGCAGGCAGACAGGAGTGAACACTGAAGCTTTCTTT.

The V gene is TRBV30, the J gene TRBJ1-5; no clear D. Germline CDR1 is GTSNPN and CDR2 is SVGIG (reference sequence). The V end lost 1 base, the J end lost 4 bases, and 11 bases lay between the germline ends. CDR3 length equals 14 residues. The CDR3 DNA is TGTGCCTGGAGTGGATTGGGGAGAAATCAGCCCCAGCATTTT. It encodes CAWSGLGRNQPQHF.

This clone has at least ten counts. The gene calls are TRBV6-4 and TRBJ2-3; TRBD1 agrees at 8 bases. The V gene's germline CDR1 is MRHNA and CDR2 SNTAGT. The trim removed 5 bases at V and 3 bases at J, leaving 7 bases unmatched. CDR3 length: 15 residues. The CDR3 DNA follows: TGTGCCAGCAGTCCCGGACAGGGTGAAACAGATACGCAGTATTTT. It encodes CASSPGQGETDTQYF.

This clone was counted only a few times. The chain employs TRBV6-2 or TRBV6-3 and TRBJ2-7; 10 nucleotides align to TRBD2. Germline values: CDR1 MNHEY, CDR2 SVGEGT. The CDR3 has 16 residues. V shed 2 bases, J shed 2 bases, and the junction held 6 bases outside the gene matches. CDR3 sequence reads: CASSYPSGGVTYEQYF. CDR3 sequence (DNA): TGTGCCAGCAGTTACCCAAGCGGGGGGGTTACCTACGAGCAGTACTTC.

The chain recombines TRBV5-6 with TRBJ2-7; TRBD2 aligns across 7 bases. The CDR3 runs to 14 residues. Germline trimming cut 0 bases from V and 1 base from J; bases unmatched to any gene: 1. Germline CDR1 and CDR2: SGHDT and YYEEEE. Here the CDR3 DNA reads TGTGCCAGCAGCTTGGCCGGGGGGTCCTACGAGCAGTACGTC. This encodes CASSLAGGSYEQYV.